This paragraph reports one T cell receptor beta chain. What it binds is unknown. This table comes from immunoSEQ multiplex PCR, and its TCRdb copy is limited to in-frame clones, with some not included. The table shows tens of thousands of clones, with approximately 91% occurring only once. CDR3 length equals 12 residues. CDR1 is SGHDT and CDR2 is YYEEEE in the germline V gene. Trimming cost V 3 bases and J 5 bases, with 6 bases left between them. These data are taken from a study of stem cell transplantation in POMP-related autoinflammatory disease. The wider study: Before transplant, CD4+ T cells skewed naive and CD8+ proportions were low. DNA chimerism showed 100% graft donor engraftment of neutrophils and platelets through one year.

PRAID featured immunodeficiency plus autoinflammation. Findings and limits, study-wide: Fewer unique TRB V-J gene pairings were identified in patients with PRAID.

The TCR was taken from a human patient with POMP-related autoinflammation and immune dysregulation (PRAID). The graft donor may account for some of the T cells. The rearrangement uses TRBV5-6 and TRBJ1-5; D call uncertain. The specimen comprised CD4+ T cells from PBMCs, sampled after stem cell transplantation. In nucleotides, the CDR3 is TGTGCCAGCAGCTCCAGAGATCAGCCCCAGCATTTT. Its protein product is CASSSRDQPQHF.